This T cell receptor (beta chain) was sequenced for a study of blood T cell repertoires in COVID-19. Per the original data handling: Using reference gene primer amplification, nucleated cell counts were estimated. The table came from immunoSEQ multiplex PCR; TCRdb's copy has only in-frame clones and leaves some out. V and J calls and clone size are copied from that table; D and trimming were computed from the DNA. The sample lists 250,000 to 350,000 clones; 75% to 95% were seen once. The V end was cut by 5 bases, the J end by 4 bases, with 21 bases between. In germline, CDR1 is SGHDT, CDR2 YYEEEE. This CDR3 has 16 residues.

The source material was PBMCs or T cells enriched from blood (not recorded which). The rearrangement links TRBV5-6 to TRBJ1-1; unclear D gene. The origin of this receptor is a woman aged 30 to 39 who had recovered from COVID-19. Written as DNA, the CDR3 is TGTGCCAGCAGTTCGGAGGGTATTAGTGTTGGCACTGAAGCTTTCTTT. Translating it yields CASSSEGISVGTEAFF.